The 32 T cell receptor beta chains reported below all come from one sample, sequenced in a study of T cells in Graves' hyperthyroidism and ophthalmopathy. Amplification of TCR beta CDR3 regions was performed using RNA transcripts as template. TCR CDR3 regions were first amplified by RT-PCR with HTBI primers. Each CDR3 protein gets one entry after TCRdb re-called the multiplex PCR reads with MiXCR. The sample lists a few hundred thousand distinct CDR3 sequences, approximately 21% seen once, with about 60% in the top ten. Sequenced: blood. The receptors were gathered from a man aged 25 to 40 with Graves' ophthalmopathy.

The rearrangement joins TRBV18 to TRBJ2-3; TRBD2 might be the D (6 bases). Trimming took 4 bases from V and 0 from J, leaving 11 bases between them. The CDR3 contains 15 residues. Germline loops: CDR1 KGHSH, CDR2 LQKENI. The CDR3 coding sequence is TGTGCCAGCTCACTGGAGGGCCTTAGCACAGATACGCAGTATTTT. Protein product: CASSLEGLSTDTQYF.

This clonotype was counted between two and nine times. The chain recombines TRBV6-1 with TRBJ2-2; 10 bases fit TRBD2. V lost 2 bases, J lost 7 bases, and 7 bases stayed unmatched. CDR3 length equals 16 residues. Per germline, CDR1 MNHNS and CDR2 SASEGT. The CDR3 region has the DNA TGTGCCAGCAGTGAAAGAAGCGGGAGGGCCAACGGGGAGCTGTTTTTT. Residues: CASSERSGRANGELFF.

This clonotype has ten or more counts. This chain links TRBV12-3 or TRBV12-4 with TRBJ2-3, with 13 bases lining up with TRBD2. There are 14 residues in the CDR3. The V segment lost 9 bases and the J segment 6 bases; nucleotides outside the gene matches: 6. CDR3 protein: CASTGTSGIDTQYF. CDR3 bases: TGTGCCAGTACCGGGACTAGCGGGATCGATACGCAGTATTTT.

The J gene is TRBJ2-2, the V gene TRBV24-1, with D unclear. CDR1 is KGHDR, CDR2 SFDVKD, per germline. The V and J ends lost 6 bases and 5 bases respectively, with 6 bases between them. This CDR3 is 12 amino acids long. Written as DNA, the CDR3 is TGTGCCACCAGTCGGAAGACCGGGGAGCTGTTTTTT. It specifies CATSRKTGELFF.

This clonotype has ten or more counts. This chain links TRBV2 with TRBJ2-7, with a possible D match to TRBD1 (6 bases). CDR3 size: 16 residues. V was clipped by 2 bases and J by 3 bases, with 17 bases between them. The germline CDR1 and CDR2 sequences are SNHLY and FYNNEI. CDR3 protein: CASSEWGPPLHYEQYF. For the CDR3, the DNA is TGTGCCAGCAGTGAATGGGGGCCACCTCTTCACTACGAGCAGTACTTC. The full variable domain, with the rest looked up from reference TRBV2 and TRBJ2-7, is EPEVTQTPSHQVTQMGQEVILRCVPISNHLYFYWYRQILGQKVEFLVSFYNNEISEKSEIFDDQFSVERPDGSNFTLKIRSTKLEDSAMYFCASSEWGPPLHYEQYFGPGTRLTVT.

J is TRBJ2-1 and V is TRBV5-1; unclear D gene. The germline V and J ends were trimmed by 3 bases and 7 bases, with 11 bases remaining between them. The CDR3 is 13 amino acids. Germline CDR1 reads SGHRS; CDR2 reads YFSETQ. This CDR3 is CASSSRGRNEQFF. The CDR3 bases are TGCGCCAGCAGCTCGAGAGGCAGAAATGAGCAGTTCTTC.

This sequence joins TRBV30 and TRBJ2-2, with 8 bases aligning to TRBD2. V shed 0 bases, J shed 7 bases, and the junction held 1 base outside the gene matches. CDR1 is GTSNPN, CDR2 SVGIG, per germline (reference sequence). This CDR3 has 13 amino acids. The CDR3 coding sequence is TGTGCCTGGAGTGTCGGGGGGGGCGGGGAGCTGTTTTTT. It translates to CAWSVGGGGELFF.

The chain links TRBV12-3 or TRBV12-4 to TRBJ2-7; 8 bases agree with TRBD1. Germline trimming cut 7 bases from V and 6 bases from J; bases unmatched to any gene: 5. The CDR3 length is 12 residues. The CDR3 region is CASTDRVGEQYF. As DNA, the CDR3 is TGTGCCAGCACGGACAGGGTCGGCGAGCAGTACTTC.

This clonotype showed up many times. The chain joins TRBV11-2 to TRBJ1-1; no clear D gene. This CDR3 is built from 13 residues. In germline, CDR1 is SGHAT, CDR2 FQNNGV. Trimming removed 0 bases from V and 5 bases from J, with 7 bases in between. In nucleotides, the CDR3 is TGTGCCAGCAGCTTAGATCCTCGTACTGAAGCTTTCTTT. Translation gives CASSLDPRTEAFF. Complete variable domain (other parts from reference TRBV11-2 and TRBJ1-1): EAGVAQSPRYKIIEKRQSVAFWCNPISGHATLYWYQQILGQGPKLLIQFQNNGVVDDSQLPKDRFSAERLKGVDSTLKIQPAKLEDSAVYLCASSLDPRTEAFFGQGTRLTVV.

This clonotype was counted ten times or more. The chain employs TRBV11-2 and TRBJ2-5; D perhaps matches TRBD2 (5 bases). This CDR3 comprises 17 residues. Looked up from germline, CDR1 is SGHAT and CDR2 is FQNNGV. Trimming took 2 bases from V and 5 from J, leaving 21 bases between them. CDR3 amino acids: CASSLMASYKGRETQYF. The CDR3 nucleotides read TGTGCCAGCAGCTTAATGGCTAGCTATAAGGGAAGGGAGACCCAGTACTTC. Drawing the rest from reference TRBV11-2 and TRBJ2-5, the complete variable domain is EAGVAQSPRYKIIEKRQSVAFWCNPISGHATLYWYQQILGQGPKLLIQFQNNGVVDDSQLPKDRFSAERLKGVDSTLKIQPAKLEDSAVYLCASSLMASYKGRETQYFGPGTRLLVL.

A word on this clonotype: This may be a read error: a much more frequent sequence differs by one nucleotide. The rearrangement uses TRBV11-1 and TRBJ2-7; TRBD1 agrees at 11 bases. Germline CDR1 and CDR2: SGHAT and FQDESV (reference sequence). The CDR3 length is 14 residues. The V gene end was trimmed by 5 bases and the J gene end by 3 bases; junction bases not matched to a gene: 3. The CDR3 loop reads CASSIGTGGYEQYF. The DNA of the CDR3 is TGTGCCAGCAGCATCGGGACAGGGGGCTACGAGCAGTACTTC.

The rearrangement uses TRBV28 and TRBJ2-1; TRBD2 matches 11 bases. The germline CDR1 and CDR2 sequences are MDHEN and SYDVKM. This CDR3 comprises 16 residues. J was trimmed by 9 bases and V by 2 bases; bases with no gene match: 9. The DNA of the CDR3 is TGTGCCAGCAGTTTACTACTAGCGGGAGTTCAGGCTGAGCAGTTCTTC. This translates into CASSLLLAGVQAEQFF.

This chain connects TRBV29-1 to TRBJ1-1; 7 bases align to TRBD1. V gave up 4 bases and J gave up 1 base; unmatched junction bases: 3. Per germline, CDR1 SQVTM and CDR2 ANQGSEA. The CDR3 sequence is 13 residues long. CDR3 DNA: TGCAGCGTTGCCAGGGGGGCGAACACTGAAGCTTTCTTT. This sequence encodes CSVARGANTEAFF. Looking up the rest from reference TRBV29-1 and TRBJ1-1 gives the full variable domain: SAVISQKPSRDICQRGTSLTIQCQVDSQVTMMFWYRQQPGQSLTLIATANQGSEATYESGFVIDKFPISRPNLTFSTLTVSNMSPEDSSIYLCSVARGANTEAFFGQGTRLTVV.

V is TRBV20-1 and J is TRBJ2-1, with D unclear. The CDR3 sequence is 15 residues long. Germline V CDR1 and CDR2: DFQATT, SNEGSKA (reference sequence). V dropped 6 bases and J dropped 0 bases, with 15 bases sitting between them. CDR3 coding DNA: TGCAGTGCCCCTACGAGCAGCAGCTCCTACAATGAGCAGTTCTTC. Translation gives CSAPTSSSSYNEQFF.

This clonotype has a handful of counts. The rearrangement uses TRBV20-1 and TRBJ1-1; 7 bases match TRBD1. The V and J ends lost 3 bases and 1 base, in that order; junction bases with no gene match: 5. The CDR3 sequence is 14 residues long. Germline V lookup: CDR1 DFQATT, CDR2 SNEGSKA (reference sequence). CDR3 in amino acids: CSASRTGTNTEAFF. In DNA form, the CDR3 reads TGCAGTGCTAGCAGGACAGGAACGAACACTGAAGCTTTCTTT.

This chain joins TRBV7-9 and TRBJ2-7, with D possibly being TRBD2 (5 bases). This CDR3 contains 13 residues. The germline gives CDR1 SEHNR, CDR2 FQNEAQ (reference sequence). Trimming left V 11 bases short and J 3 bases short, with 17 bases between. The CDR3, as DNA: TGTGCCGTCAGGCGGCAACGGGACTACGAGCAGTACTTC. Protein product: CAVRRQRDYEQYF.

This clonotype occurred a few times. V and J are TRBV10-3 and TRBJ2-7; 7 bases are a match to TRBD1. The CDR3 contains 15 residues. The germline gives CDR1 ENHRY, CDR2 SYGVKD. J was trimmed by 5 bases and V by 6 bases; bases with no gene match: 13. The DNA for the CDR3 is TGTGCCATCAGGCAACGGGACAGCGGTCTTCACGAGCAGTACTTC. Amino acids: CAIRQRDSGLHEQYF.

The V and J genes are TRBV12-3 or TRBV12-4 and TRBJ1-5; 12 nucleotides match TRBD1. The junction had 5 bases not matched to a gene; V was cut back by 4 bases and J by 7 bases. The CDR3 contains 15 residues. CDR3 residues: CASSYGTGGRQPQHF. The CDR3 nucleotides read TGTGCCAGCAGTTATGGGACAGGGGGCCGGCAGCCCCAGCATTTT.

CDR3 sequence: CASRLRRAGGYEQYF. The CDR3 bases are TGTGCCAGCAGGCTCCGGAGAGCGGGAGGATACGAGCAGTACTTC. The V call is TRBV9, the J call TRBJ2-7, with 9 nucleotides matching TRBD2. The CDR3 is made up of 15 amino acids. Germline V gene sequence: CDR1 SGDLS, CDR2 YYNGEE. The V segment lost 5 bases and the J segment 4 bases; nucleotides outside the gene matches: 10.

The chain recombines TRBV20-1 with TRBJ2-2; 8 nucleotides align to TRBD1. Germline V gene sequence: CDR1 DFQATT, CDR2 SNEGSKA (reference sequence). The CDR3 covers 16 residues. After removal of 6 bases from V and 5 bases from J, the junction contained 14 bases not matched to a gene. CDR3: CSAQRPGTGLTGELFF. The CDR3 nucleotides are TGCAGTGCCCAGCGTCCCGGGACAGGACTTACCGGGGAGCTGTTTTTT.

This clonotype was counted between two and nine times. CDR3 loop: CASSRTNRDAPAYNEQFF. The CDR3 bases are TGTGCCAGCAGCCGCACCAACCGGGACGCCCCCGCCTACAATGAGCAGTTCTTC. V is TRBV11-2 and J is TRBJ2-1, with D tentatively TRBD1 or TRBD2 (5 bases each). Germline V gives CDR1 SGHAT, CDR2 FQNNGV. Trimming pared 5 bases from V and 2 bases from J, leaving 22 bases between. The CDR3 covers 18 residues.

The chain has TRBV9 and TRBJ1-6, with D possibly being TRBD1 (6 bases). CDR1 and CDR2 from the germline V gene are SGDLS and YYNGEE. CDR3 length: 16 residues. V lost 4 bases and J 8 bases, leaving 19 bases between the germline ends. The CDR3 DNA reads as TGTGCCAGCAGCCAACCTGGGGGCAGGGAGGATTCACCCCTCCACTTT. Amino acids: CASSQPGGREDSPLHF. The complete variable domain, with remaining parts taken from reference TRBV9 and TRBJ1-6, reads DSGVTQTPKHLITATGQRVTLRCSPRSGDLSVYWYQQSLDQGLQFLIQYYNGEERAKGNILERFSAQQFPDLHSELNLSSLELGDSALYFCASSQPGGREDSPLHFGNGTRLTVT.

This clonotype was detected ten times or more. The chain combines TRBV11-2 with TRBJ2-5; 7 nucleotides match TRBD2. Germline trimming cut 2 bases from V and 4 bases from J; bases unmatched to any gene: 4. The germline V gene encodes CDR1 SGHAT and CDR2 FQNNGV. The CDR3 length is 14 residues. For the CDR3, the DNA is TGTGCCAGCAGCTTAAGAGTAGCGGGAGAGACCCAGTACTTC. Translating it yields CASSLRVAGETQYF.

The rearrangement uses TRBV20-1 and TRBJ1-1, with D possibly being TRBD1 (6 bases). CDR3 length: 14 amino acids. Per the germline V gene, CDR1 is DFQATT and CDR2 is SNEGSKA (reference sequence). V was pared by 3 bases and J by 0 bases, with 11 bases between. Here the CDR3 DNA reads TGCAGTGCTAGGGGGGCAGGTCTGAACACTGAAGCTTTCTTT. Its protein is CSARGAGLNTEAFF.

This clonotype was picked up a small number of times. The chain combines TRBV27 with TRBJ1-6, with D possibly being TRBD1 (6 bases). CDR3 length: 15 residues. V lost 3 bases to trimming and J lost 7 bases, with 13 bases between them. In germline, CDR1 is MNHEY, CDR2 SMNVEV (reference sequence). CDR3 sequence: CASSLKYRVNSPLHF. The CDR3 DNA sequence: TGTGCCAGCAGTTTGAAGTACAGGGTAAATTCACCCCTCCACTTT.

There are many counts of this clonotype. V usage is TRBV28 and J usage is TRBJ2-7; maybe TRBD1 (6 bases). Germline V CDR1 and CDR2: MDHEN, SYDVKM. Trimming removed 5 bases from V and 1 base from J, with 12 bases in between. The CDR3 loop spans 14 amino acids. This CDR3 is CASSLRTASYEQYF. CDR3 DNA sequence: TGTGCCAGCAGTCTACGGACAGCATCCTACGAGCAGTACTTC. The full variable domain, its missing parts supplied by reference TRBV28 and TRBJ2-7, is DVKVTQSSRYLVKRTGEKVFLECVQDMDHENMFWYRQDPGLGLRLIYFSYDVKMKEKGDIPEGYSVSREKKERFSLILESASTNQTSMYLCASSLRTASYEQYFGPGTRLTVT.

The V gene is TRBV6-1, the J gene TRBJ2-2; D may be TRBD2 (5 bases). V lost 2 bases, J lost 3 bases, and 13 bases lay in between. CDR3 length: 16 amino acids. Germline V gives CDR1 MNHNS, CDR2 SASEGT. The CDR3: CASSELGLADTGELFF. CDR3 coding DNA: TGTGCCAGCAGTGAACTCGGGCTAGCAGACACCGGGGAGCTGTTTTTT.

J is TRBJ1-5 and V is TRBV19, with D perhaps TRBD1 (6 bases). V dropped 2 bases and J dropped 0 bases, with 17 bases sitting between them. The CDR3 is made up of 18 amino acids. The germline CDR1 and CDR2 sequences are LNHDA and SQIVND (reference sequence). The CDR3 is CASSIQGPSRYSNQPQHF. Written as DNA, the CDR3 is TGTGCCAGTAGTATACAGGGGCCCTCAAGATATAGCAATCAGCCCCAGCATTTT.

This clonotype was seen a few times. J is TRBJ1-1 and V is TRBV18; 7 bases fit TRBD1. The V gene's germline CDR1 is KGHSH and CDR2 LQKENI. J lost 1 base, V lost 3 bases, and 8 bases had no gene match. The CDR3 runs 16 residues. The CDR3 sequence is CASSPTTGYENTEAFF. In DNA form, the CDR3 reads TGTGCCAGCTCACCTACGACAGGGTACGAGAACACTGAAGCTTTCTTT.

This clonotype has ten or more counts. This chain uses TRBV15 with TRBJ2-5; possibly TRBD2 for D (6 bases). Germline V lookup: CDR1 LNHNV, CDR2 YYDKDF (reference sequence). There are 15 residues in the CDR3. The V and J ends lost 3 bases and 6 bases respectively, with 17 bases between them. CDR3 sequence (DNA): TGTGCCACCAGCAGGACTAGGGCGATGGGCCAGACCCAGTACTTC. As protein: CATSRTRAMGQTQYF. Filled out from reference TRBV15 and TRBJ2-5, the complete variable domain reads DAMVIQNPRYQVTQFGKPVTLSCSQTLNHNVMYWYQQKSSQAPKLLFHYYDKDFNNEADTPDNFQSRRPNTSFCFLDIRSPGLGDTAMYLCATSRTRAMGQTQYFGPGTRLLVL.

J is TRBJ1-1 and V is TRBV7-8; 8 nucleotides line up with TRBD1. The CDR3 runs 13 residues. Looked up from germline, CDR1 is SGHVS and CDR2 is FQNEAQ. J gave up 7 bases and V 1 base, and 2 bases lay outside the gene matches. CDR3 region: CASSLVTGGEAFF. In nucleotides, the CDR3 is TGTGCCAGCAGCTTAGTAACAGGGGGTGAAGCTTTCTTT.

The chain joins TRBV7-9 to TRBJ2-1, with 7 bases identical to TRBD2. The CDR3 spans 15 residues. Germline loops: CDR1 SEHNR, CDR2 FQNEAQ (reference sequence). Trimming cost V 5 bases and J 3 bases; bases outside gene matches: 7. CDR3 bases: TGTGCCAGCAGCATACTAGCGACGGTCTACAATGAGCAGTTCTTC. Protein sequence: CASSILATVYNEQFF.